The 16 T cell receptor beta chains given below trace back to one sample, sequenced in a study of blood T cell repertoires in COVID-19. The table came from immunoSEQ multiplex PCR; TCRdb's copy has only in-frame clones and leaves some out. The repertoire holds some 170,000 clones, with approximately 95% as singletons. The sequenced material came from peripheral blood. Receptors were obtained from a woman aged 55-69 years with COVID-19, enrolled during active disease.

V usage is TRBV2 and J usage is TRBJ2-1; D is perhaps TRBD1 (5 bases). The V end was cut by 5 bases, the J end by 7 bases, with 15 bases between. The CDR3 totals 14 residues. Germline loops: CDR1 SNHLY, CDR2 FYNNEI. The CDR3 loop reads CASSRRSNRNEQFF. In DNA form, the CDR3 reads TGTGCCAGCAGTCGACGATCAAACAGGAATGAGCAGTTCTTC.

In this sample, this clone turned up once. The chain joins TRBV5-1 to TRBJ1-4, with 7 bases lining up with TRBD1. This CDR3 spans 14 amino acids. The V gene's germline CDR1 is SGHRS and CDR2 YFSETQ. V shed 4 bases, J shed 7 bases, and the junction held 7 bases outside the gene matches. The CDR3 DNA reads TGCGCCAGCAGCCCGGGACAGAATGTTGAAAAACTGTTTTTT. Its protein product is CASSPGQNVEKLFF.

This clone has a single count. The chain recombines TRBV18 with TRBJ1-2; no clear D. Trimming removed 3 bases from V and 0 bases from J, with 8 bases in between. This CDR3 region has 14 residues. Per germline, CDR1 KGHSH and CDR2 LQKENI. CDR3 loop: CASSPARSNYGYTF. For the CDR3, the DNA is TGTGCCAGCTCACCTGCGCGATCTAACTATGGCTACACCTTC.

This clone was recorded a few times. This chain's CDR3 is CASSLGGRGNRDGYTF. As DNA, the CDR3 is TGTGCCAGCAGCTTAGGGGGCAGGGGCAATCGGGATGGCTACACCTTC. The chain has TRBV7-3 and TRBJ1-2; a possible D gene is TRBD1 (6 bases). V lost 2 bases, J lost 6 bases, and 19 bases lay in between. Germline V gene data show CDR1 as SGHTA and CDR2 as FQGTGA. This CDR3 spans 16 amino acids. The variable domain in full, with the rest retrieved from reference TRBV7-3 and TRBJ1-2, is GAGVSQTPSNKVTEKGKYVELRCDPISGHTALYWYRQSLGQGPEFLIYFQGTGAADDSGLPNDRFFAVRPEGSVSTLKIQRTERGDSAVYLCASSLGGRGNRDGYTFGSGTRLTVV.

The J gene is TRBJ2-7, the V gene TRBV7-9; possibly TRBD1 for D (6 bases). The CDR3 loop spans 14 amino acids. From germline, CDR1 is SEHNR and CDR2 FQNEAQ (reference sequence). Trimming stripped 7 bases from V and 1 base from J, with 14 bases between. CDR3 amino acids: CASNSRDTSYEQYF. CDR3 bases: TGTGCCAGCAACTCAAGGGACACATCCTACGAGCAGTACTTC.

The rearrangement joins TRBV7-2 to TRBJ2-5, with 7 bases that match TRBD2. Germline V gene lookup returns CDR1 SGHTA and CDR2 FQGNSA. The CDR3 has 18 amino acids. V shed 5 bases and J 4 bases; nucleotides not matched to a gene: 19. CDR3 sequence reads: CASSDKRLTGGPAETQYF. CDR3 in DNA: TGTGCCAGCAGCGATAAAAGACTAACGGGGGGACCAGCAGAGACCCAGTACTTC.

The rearrangement uses TRBV18 and TRBJ1-2, with D unresolved. CDR1 and CDR2 (germline): KGHSH, LQKENI. The CDR3 length is 15 residues. V shed 1 base and J shed 5 bases, with 14 bases lying between them. The CDR3 DNA is TGTGCCAGCTCACCACTTGACAAGGATACTTATGGCTACACCTTC. Residues: CASSPLDKDTYGYTF.

The CDR3 bases are TGTGCCAGCAGCCAAGTTACAGGGGGCGCGGTAATCCACGAGCAGTACTTC. Protein: CASSQVTGGAVIHEQYF. The gene calls are TRBV4-2 and TRBJ2-7; 9 nucleotides line up with TRBD1. J lost 5 bases, V lost 1 base, and 12 bases had no gene match. The germline V gene encodes CDR1 LGHNA and CDR2 YNFKEQ. The length of the CDR3 is 17 residues.

V gene TRBV5-1 combines with J gene TRBJ1-5, with D maybe TRBD1 (6 bases). This CDR3 spans 15 amino acids. The germline V gene encodes CDR1 SGHRS and CDR2 YFSETQ. Trimming took 1 base from V and 6 from J, leaving 14 bases between them. CDR3: CASSLRAGDGQPQHF. The CDR3 DNA reads as TGCGCCAGCAGCTTGAGGGCAGGGGACGGTCAGCCCCAGCATTTT.

This sequence joins TRBV19 and TRBJ1-2; D is perhaps TRBD1 (5 bases). Germline assignment: CDR1 LNHDA and CDR2 SQIVND (reference sequence). The CDR3 extends over 15 amino acids. Trimming pared 5 bases from V and 10 bases from J, leaving 23 bases between. The CDR3 region has the DNA TGTGCCAGTAGTCCCACCGGACATTCCGCGTCAGACTACACCTTC. Translation: CASSPTGHSASDYTF. Full variable domain (remainder filled in from reference TRBV19 and TRBJ1-2): DGGITQSPKYLFRKEGQNVTLSCEQNLNHDAMYWYRQDPGQGLRLIYYSQIVNDFQKGDIAEGYSVSREKKESFPLTVTSAQKNPTAFYLCASSPTGHSASDYTFGSGTRLTVV.

The rearrangement joins TRBV13 to TRBJ2-3; weak D call: TRBD1 (6 bases). Germline-derived CDR1 and CDR2 are PRHDT and FYEKMQ (reference sequence). The V gene lost 7 bases and the J gene lost 1 base, with 12 bases spanning the gap. CDR3 size: 14 residues. CDR3 amino acids: CASTGAGGTDTQYF. The DNA of the CDR3 is TGTGCCAGCACCGGGGCAGGGGGCACAGATACGCAGTATTTT. Looking up the rest from reference TRBV13 and TRBJ2-3 gives the full variable domain: AAGVIQSPRHLIKEKRETATLKCYPIPRHDTVYWYQQGPGQDPQFLISFYEKMQSDKGSIPDRFSAQQFSDYHSELNMSSLELGDSALYFCASTGAGGTDTQYFGPGTRLTVL.

The genes are TRBV20-1 and TRBJ1-5; unclear D gene. V shed 3 bases and J shed 4 bases, with 7 bases lying between them. Germline CDR1 is DFQATT and CDR2 is SNEGSKA (reference sequence). There are 12 residues in the CDR3. CDR3 sequence (DNA): TGCAGTGCTAGTGGCGGAAATCAGCCCCAGCATTTT. It specifies CSASGGNQPQHF.

The chain is built from TRBV18 and TRBJ1-4; D is ambiguous. Trimming pared 3 bases from V and 14 bases from J, leaving 16 bases between. Germline V gives CDR1 KGHSH, CDR2 LQKENI. The CDR3 runs to 13 residues. CDR3 sequence (DNA): TGTGCCAGCTCACCCCGTGAGGGAGTCGTTCTGTTTTTT. Translation: CASSPREGVVLFF. The full variable domain, in which reference TRBV18 and TRBJ1-4 provide the parts outside the CDR3, is NAGVMQNPRHLVRRRGQEARLRCSPMKGHSHVYWYRQLPEEGLKFMVYLQKENIIDESGMPKERFSAEFPKEGPSILRIQQVVRGDSAAYFCASSPREGVVLFFGSGTQLSVL.

This chain connects TRBV4-1 to TRBJ2-5; D is uncertain. Deletions cut 1 base from V and 1 base from J, with 7 bases between. The CDR3 covers 14 residues. Per the germline V gene, CDR1 is MGHRA and CDR2 is YSYEKL. CDR3 DNA sequence: TGCGCCAGCAGCCAAGTTCTATCCCAAGAGACCCAGTACTTC. Its translation is CASSQVLSQETQYF.

The chain carries TRBV5-5 and TRBJ1-2; 7 bases align to TRBD1. CDR1 and CDR2 (germline): SGHKS, YYEKEE (reference sequence). CDR3 length: 15 residues. V lost 5 bases, J lost 0 bases, and 7 bases stayed unmatched. As DNA, the CDR3 is TGTGCCAGCAGTTTCCGGGACAGTCCTAACTATGGCTACACCTTC. It yields the protein CASSFRDSPNYGYTF.

The rearrangement uses TRBV4-1 and TRBJ1-6, with D unresolved. Trimming pared 8 bases from V and 6 bases from J, leaving 11 bases between. Germline V gene sequence: CDR1 MGHRA, CDR2 YSYEKL. This CDR3 comprises 13 residues. The CDR3 DNA follows: TGCGCCAGCTCTCTAGATCCTAATTCACCCCTCCACTTT. Its protein is CASSLDPNSPLHF.